Each of the 3 T cell receptor beta chains below was sequenced from the same sample in a study of blood T cell repertoires in COVID-19. Clones were read by immunoSEQ multiplex PCR, and TCRdb kept only the in-frame ones, dropping some. The sample has 150,000 to 200,000 clones, 88% seen once. Input material: peripheral blood. These receptors were obtained from a man aged 40-49 years with active or convalescent COVID-19.

CDR3 region: CASSRGLAGDWTDTQYF. The CDR3 coding sequence is TGTGCCAGCAGCCGGGGACTAGCGGGAGATTGGACAGATACGCAGTATTTT. J is TRBJ2-3 and V is TRBV7-2, with TRBD2 matching 14 bases. The CDR3 totals 17 residues. CDR1 SGHTA and CDR2 FQGNSA come from the germline V gene. Trimming removed 5 bases from V and 3 bases from J; junction bases left unmatched: 7. Based on the CDR3 plus reference TRBV7-2 and TRBJ2-3, the full variable domain is GAGVSQSPSNKVTEKGKDVELRCDPISGHTALYWYRQSLGQGLEFLIYFQGNSAPDKSGLPSDRFSAERTGGSVSTLTIQRTQQEDSAVYLCASSRGLAGDWTDTQYFGPGTRLTVL.

This sequence joins TRBV4-3 and TRBJ1-2; no clear D. This CDR3 is built from 15 residues. Germline assignment: CDR1 LGHNA and CDR2 YSLEER. The V and J ends lost 0 bases and 4 bases respectively, with 12 bases between them. This CDR3 reads CASSQDLQSTYGYTF. The CDR3 DNA sequence: TGCGCCAGCAGCCAAGATCTACAGTCAACCTATGGCTACACCTTC.

This chain links TRBV19 with TRBJ2-7, with a possible D match to TRBD2 (5 bases). V was cut by 6 bases and J by 6 bases, with 12 bases left in between. Looked up from germline, CDR1 is LNHDA and CDR2 is SQIVND (reference sequence). The CDR3 is 12 residues long. CDR3 protein: CASREARSEQYF. For the CDR3, the DNA is TGTGCCAGTAGGGAGGCGAGAAGCGAGCAGTACTTC.